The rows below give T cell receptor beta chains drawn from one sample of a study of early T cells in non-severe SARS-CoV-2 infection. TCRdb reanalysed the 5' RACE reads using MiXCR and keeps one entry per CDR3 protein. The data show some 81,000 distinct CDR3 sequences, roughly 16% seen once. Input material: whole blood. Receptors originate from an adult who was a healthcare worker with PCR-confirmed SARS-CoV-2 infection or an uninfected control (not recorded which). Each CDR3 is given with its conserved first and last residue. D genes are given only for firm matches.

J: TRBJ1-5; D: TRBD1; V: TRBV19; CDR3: CASTSDREKSQPQHF
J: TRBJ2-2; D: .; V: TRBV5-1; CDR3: CASSFDRSNTGELFF
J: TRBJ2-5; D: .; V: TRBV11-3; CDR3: CASSQDRDQETQYF
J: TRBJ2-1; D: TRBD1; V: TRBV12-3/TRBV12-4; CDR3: CASGPLSGQGPIEQFF
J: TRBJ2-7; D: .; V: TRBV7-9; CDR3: CASSLANEQYF
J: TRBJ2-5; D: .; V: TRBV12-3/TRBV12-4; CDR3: CASSSNLGSGTQETQYF
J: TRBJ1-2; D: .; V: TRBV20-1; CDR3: CSARLPGPTDRNGYTF
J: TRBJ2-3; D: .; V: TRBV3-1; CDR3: CASSQGIPTDTQYF
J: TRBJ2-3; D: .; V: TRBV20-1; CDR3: CSASQDTQYF
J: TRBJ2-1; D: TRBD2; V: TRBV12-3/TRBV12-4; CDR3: CASSRRAGIYNEQFF
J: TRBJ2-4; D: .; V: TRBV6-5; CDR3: CASSNGVAKNIQYF
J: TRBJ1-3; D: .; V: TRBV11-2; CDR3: CASSSPLGLPGNTIYF
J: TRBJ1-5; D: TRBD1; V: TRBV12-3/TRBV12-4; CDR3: CASSLGTGGNQPQHF
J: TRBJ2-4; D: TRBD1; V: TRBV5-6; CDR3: CASSLGAGGIVKNIQYF
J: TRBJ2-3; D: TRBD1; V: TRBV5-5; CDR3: CASSLMTGWGTDTQYF
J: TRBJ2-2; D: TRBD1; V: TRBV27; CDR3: CASRGTGNTGELFF
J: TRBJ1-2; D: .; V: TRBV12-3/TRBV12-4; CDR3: CASSLAALSGGYGYTF
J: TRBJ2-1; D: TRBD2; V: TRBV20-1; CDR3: CSARTPPRVLAGGIYNEQFF
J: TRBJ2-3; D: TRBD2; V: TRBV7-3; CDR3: CASSPGGLAGTDTQYF
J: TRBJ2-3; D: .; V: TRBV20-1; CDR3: CSARVVRVSQPSTDTQYF
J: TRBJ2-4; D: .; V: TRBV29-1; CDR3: CSVEDRKNIQYF
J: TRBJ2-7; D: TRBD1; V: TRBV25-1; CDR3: CASSVTGGGTEQYF
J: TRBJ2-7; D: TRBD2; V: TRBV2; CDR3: CASSDGLAGNYEQYF
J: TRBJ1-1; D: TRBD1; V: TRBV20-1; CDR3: CSAPGQGDEAFF
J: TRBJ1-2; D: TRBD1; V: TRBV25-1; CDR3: CATSPAERTGGYGYTF
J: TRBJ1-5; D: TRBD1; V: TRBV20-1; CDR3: CSARVSGGLSNQPQHF
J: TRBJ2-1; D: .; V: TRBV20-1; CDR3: CSARNPWGAEYNEQFF
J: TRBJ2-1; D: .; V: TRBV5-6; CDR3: CASSSIGADEQFF
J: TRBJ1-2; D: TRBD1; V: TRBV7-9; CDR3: CASSFSDRVNDGYTF
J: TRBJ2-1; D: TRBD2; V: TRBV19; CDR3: CASKALAGGDEQFF
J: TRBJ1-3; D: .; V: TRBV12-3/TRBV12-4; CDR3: CASLHGRLSGNTIYF
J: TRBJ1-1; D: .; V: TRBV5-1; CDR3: CASSLMGQGVDTEAFF